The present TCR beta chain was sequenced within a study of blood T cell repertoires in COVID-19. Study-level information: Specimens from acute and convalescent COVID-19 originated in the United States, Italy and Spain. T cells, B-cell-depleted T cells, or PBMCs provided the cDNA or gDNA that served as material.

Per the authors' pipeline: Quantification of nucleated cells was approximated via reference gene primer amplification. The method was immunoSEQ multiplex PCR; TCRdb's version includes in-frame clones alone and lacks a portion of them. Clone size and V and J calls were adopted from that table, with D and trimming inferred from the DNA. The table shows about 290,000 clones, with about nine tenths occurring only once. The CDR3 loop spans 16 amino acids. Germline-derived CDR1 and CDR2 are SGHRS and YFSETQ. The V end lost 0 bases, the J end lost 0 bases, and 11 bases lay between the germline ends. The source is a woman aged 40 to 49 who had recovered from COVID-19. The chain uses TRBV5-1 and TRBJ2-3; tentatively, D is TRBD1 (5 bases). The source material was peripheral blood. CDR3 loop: CASSLGGLLSTDTQYF. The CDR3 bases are TGCGCCAGCAGCTTGGGGGGCCTACTTAGCACAGATACGCAGTATTTT.